This T cell receptor (beta chain) was retrieved from a study of shared clonotypes between healthy human individuals. Using immunoSEQ multiplex PCR, the repertoire was profiled, and TCRdb retains in-frame clones only, with some absent. Among 2,500,000 or so clones listed, 80% to 95% were seen once. The junction had 12 bases not matched to a gene; V was cut back by 1 base and J by 6 bases. CDR3 length: 16 amino acids. Germline assignment: CDR1 LGHNA and CDR2 YNFKEQ. The clonotype comes from a man in his late teens or twenties in good health. Some clones in this sample may be carry-over from other donors' samples. The chain uses TRBV4-2 and TRBJ2-7, with TRBD2 matching 7 bases. The sequenced sample consisted of naive CD4+ T cells from PBMCs. Indicated subset: CD45RA+ positively selected. CDR3 nucleotide sequence: TGTGCCAGCAGCCAAGCTCCCCCGGGAGGTCCCCTCGAGCAGTACTTC. Amino acids: CASSQAPPGGPLEQYF.